Each of the 7 T cell receptor beta chains below was sequenced from the same sample in a study of technical replicates of blood from several donors. TCRdb's copy holds only in-frame clones and misses some; the assay was immunoSEQ multiplex PCR. The sample includes about 73,000 clones, more than 90% of them seen just once. Sample: PBMCs. The receptors here all came from a human donor in good health. Some clones in this sample may be carry-over from other donors' samples.

V usage is TRBV10-3 and J usage is TRBJ2-1; a possible D gene is TRBD1 (5 bases). V lost 2 bases, J lost 6 bases, and 11 bases lay in between. There are 14 residues in the CDR3. Germline values: CDR1 ENHRY, CDR2 SYGVKD. Written as DNA, the CDR3 is TGTGCCATCAGTGAGGGACACGACACCAATGAGCAGTTCTTC. Amino acids: CAISEGHDTNEQFF.

The gene calls are TRBV5-4 and TRBJ2-7; tentative D call: TRBD2 (5 bases). The germline gives CDR1 SGHNT, CDR2 YYREEE (reference sequence). Trimming shortened V by 4 bases and J by 2 bases, and 31 bases separated the two germline ends. The CDR3 sequence is 20 residues long. CDR3 protein: CASSPERWVVGGAAPYEQYF. CDR3 DNA: TGTGCCAGCAGCCCCGAACGGTGGGTTGTAGGAGGAGCGGCGCCCTACGAGCAGTACTTC.

This sequence joins TRBV29-1 and TRBJ2-1, with D hard to call. V shed 7 bases and J shed 0 bases, with 13 bases lying between them. Germline V CDR1 and CDR2: SQVTM, ANQGSEA. The CDR3 consists of 14 residues. As DNA, the CDR3 is TGCAGCGCCCGGTCTGCTAGCTCCTACAATGAGCAGTTCTTC. Protein product: CSARSASSYNEQFF.

This clone came up once. The CDR3 is CASSYGAGAGETQYF. The CDR3 DNA follows: TGTGCCAGCAGTTACGGCGCGGGGGCGGGGGAGACCCAGTACTTC. This rearrangement joins TRBV6-5 to TRBJ2-5; possibly TRBD2 for D (7 bases). CDR1 and CDR2 (germline): MNHEY, SVGAGI. Between the trimmed V and J ends, which lost 2 bases and 5 bases, there was a span of 15 bases. The CDR3 spans 15 residues.

The chain has TRBV19 and TRBJ2-1; perhaps TRBD1 as D (6 bases). V was pared by 1 base and J by 3 bases, with 13 bases between. From germline, CDR1 is LNHDA and CDR2 SQIVND (reference sequence). The CDR3 has 16 residues. In nucleotides, the CDR3 is TGTGCCAGTAGTATAGCGACGACAGGCTACTACAATGAGCAGTTCTTC. It encodes CASSIATTGYYNEQFF.

In this sample, this clone turned up once. The chain employs TRBV11-2 and TRBJ1-5; D is uncertain. Per germline, CDR1 SGHAT and CDR2 FQNNGV. The CDR3 is made up of 13 amino acids. The V gene lost 1 base and the J gene lost 7 bases, with 8 bases spanning the gap. The CDR3 region has the DNA TGTGCCAGCAGCTTAGGGTCAGGACAGCCCCAGCATTTT. Translating it yields CASSLGSGQPQHF.

This sequence joins TRBV28 and TRBJ1-3; D gene unclear. Germline CDR1 MDHEN, CDR2 SYDVKM. Trimming took off 6 bases at V and 0 bases at J, with 9 bases between the two ends. The CDR3 sequence is 14 residues long. DNA of the CDR3: TGTGCCAGCAGCCCCTATATCTCTGGAAACACCATATATTTT. Translated: CASSPYISGNTIYF.